The 27 T cell receptor beta chains reported below all come from one sample, sequenced in a study of T cells expressing NK-cell markers. Each CDR3 protein gets one entry in TCRdb, which reprocessed the 5' RACE reads and gives no DNA. Its clone listing holds approximately 170,000 distinct CDR3 sequences. Sequencing input: blood T cells: a sorted CD56 or NKG2C T cell subset, CD4+ or CD8+ T cells, or bulk PBMC T cells (not recorded which). The receptor set was obtained from a man aged 18-70 years in good health.

The chain carries TRBV7-9 and TRBJ2-7; there is no DNA to check the TCRdb D call of TRBD1. Germline CDR1 reads SEHNR; CDR2 reads FQNEAQ (reference sequence). The CDR3 sequence is 17 residues long. CDR3 sequence reads: CASTPASPGVVGYEQYF.

The genes are TRBV30 and TRBJ1-6; the D gene TCRdb calls, TRBD1, cannot be checked with no DNA. The CDR3 is made up of 15 amino acids. Germline CDR1 and CDR2: GTSNPN and SVGIG (reference sequence). The CDR3 loop reads CAWSVRQIYNSPLHF.

CDR3 in amino acids: CSARVAEANEQFF. The V and J genes are TRBV20-1 and TRBJ2-1; there is no DNA to check the TCRdb D call of TRBD2. This CDR3 is 13 amino acids long. Germline CDR1 reads DFQATT; CDR2 reads SNEGSKA (reference sequence).

The rearrangement links TRBV6-5 to TRBJ2-3; the D call from TCRdb, TRBD2, cannot be confirmed without DNA. Germline loops: CDR1 MNHEY, CDR2 SVGAGI. The CDR3 is made up of 16 amino acids. The CDR3 sequence: CASSHGGGAGADTQYF.

The chain links TRBV24-1 to TRBJ2-7; with no DNA, the TCRdb D assignment of TRBD1 cannot be verified. This CDR3 spans 12 amino acids. The germline V gene encodes CDR1 KGHDR and CDR2 SFDVKD. This CDR3 reads CATRGDSYEQYF.

The CDR3: CASSLGLASSYEQYF. This chain joins TRBV28 and TRBJ2-7; without DNA, the TCRdb call of TRBD1 cannot be checked. Germline V gene lookup returns CDR1 MDHEN and CDR2 SYDVKM. This CDR3 spans 15 amino acids.

The rearrangement links TRBV19 to TRBJ2-7. CDR1 and CDR2 from the germline V gene are LNHDA and SQIVND (reference sequence). The CDR3 has 13 amino acids. The CDR3 here is CASSIGVAQEQYF.

This chain links TRBV6-1 with TRBJ2-2. This CDR3 comprises 16 residues. Germline CDR1 is MNHNS and CDR2 is SASEGT. CDR3 residues: CASSDWLVGNTGELFF.

The CDR3 is CASSFGQGASTDTQYF. The V gene is TRBV12-3 or TRBV12-4, the J gene TRBJ2-3; TCRdb calls TRBD1, which cannot be checked without DNA. CDR3 length equals 16 residues.

The J gene is TRBJ2-7, the V gene TRBV7-9; TCRdb's assignment of TRBD2 cannot be checked, as there is no DNA. Looked up from germline, CDR1 is SEHNR and CDR2 is FQNEAQ (reference sequence). CDR3 length equals 15 residues. CDR3 amino acids: CASSLGTSGSYEQYF. Combining the CDR3 with reference TRBV7-9 and TRBJ2-7 gives the whole variable domain DTGVSQNPRHKITKRGQNVTFRCDPISEHNRLYWYRQTLGQGPEFLTYFQNEAQLEKSRLLSDRFSAERPKGSFSTLEIQRTEQGDSAMYLCASSLGTSGSYEQYFGPGTRLTVT.

The chain has TRBV4-1 and TRBJ2-5; checking the TCRdb D call of TRBD2 is not possible without DNA. This CDR3 comprises 15 residues. CDR1 and CDR2 (germline): MGHRA, YSYEKL. CDR3 protein: CASSQDHGIAATQYF.

The chain links TRBV19 to TRBJ2-7; the TCRdb call, TRBD1, lacks DNA for checking. Looked up from germline, CDR1 is LNHDA and CDR2 is SQIVND (reference sequence). CDR3 length: 13 amino acids. CDR3 sequence: CATGGRYSYEQYF.

The chain is built from TRBV20-1 and TRBJ2-7; the TCRdb D gene call, TRBD1, has no DNA to confirm it. CDR1 is DFQATT and CDR2 is SNEGSKA in the germline V gene (reference sequence). The CDR3 runs to 14 residues. Here the CDR3 reads CSASQGGDVYEQYF.

The J gene is TRBJ2-7, the V gene TRBV28; TCRdb returns TRBD2, unconfirmable since there is no DNA. CDR3 length: 15 amino acids. The V gene's germline CDR1 is MDHEN and CDR2 SYDVKM. This CDR3 is CASSEASGSSYEQYF.

The rearrangement uses TRBV13 and TRBJ1-2; TCRdb picks TRBD1, but there is no DNA to check that call. The CDR3 covers 16 residues. Germline CDR1 is PRHDT and CDR2 is FYEKMQ (reference sequence). CDR3 amino acids: CASLQFGDRANYGYTF.

The chain joins TRBV7-9 to TRBJ1-2; lacking DNA, the TRBD1 call made by TCRdb goes unchecked. CDR1 is SEHNR and CDR2 is FQNEAQ in the germline V gene (reference sequence). The CDR3 loop spans 14 amino acids. The CDR3 region is CASSLGTDLYGYTF.

This chain's CDR3 is CASSPIQEGNTEAFF. The rearrangement joins TRBV28 to TRBJ1-1; absent DNA, TCRdb's TRBD1 call cannot be checked. The CDR3 contains 15 residues. From germline, CDR1 is MDHEN and CDR2 SYDVKM.

The chain recombines TRBV20-1 with TRBJ1-2; TCRdb selects TRBD1, and the lack of DNA leaves this call unchecked. Germline assignment: CDR1 DFQATT and CDR2 SNEGSKA (reference sequence). The CDR3 consists of 15 residues. The CDR3 spells CSALDRDRGNYGYTF.

The V and J genes are TRBV21-1 and TRBJ2-7; the TCRdb D gene call, TRBD2, has no DNA to confirm it. TRBV21-1 corresponds to a pseudogene. The CDR3 runs 18 residues. The CDR3 sequence is CASSKCKVEALHPYEQYF.

The chain links TRBV2 to TRBJ2-7; with no DNA, the TCRdb D assignment of TRBD1 cannot be verified. The V gene's germline CDR1 is SNHLY and CDR2 FYNNEI. The CDR3 is made up of 11 amino acids. CDR3 sequence: CATEDRGRQYF.

V is TRBV7-2 and J is TRBJ2-5; TCRdb's D gene call, TRBD2, goes unchecked for lack of DNA. This CDR3 comprises 16 residues. Per germline, CDR1 SGHTA and CDR2 FQGNSA. CDR3 amino acids: CASSLTPILVSETQYF.

The CDR3 loop reads CASSLEGWEGSSFF. This chain connects TRBV7-9 to TRBJ1-1. The CDR3 has 14 residues. The germline V gene encodes CDR1 SEHNR and CDR2 FQNEAQ (reference sequence). The complete variable domain, with remaining parts taken from reference TRBV7-9 and TRBJ1-1, reads DTGVSQNPRHKITKRGQNVTFRCDPISEHNRLYWYRQTLGQGPEFLTYFQNEAQLEKSRLLSDRFSAERPKGSFSTLEIQRTEQGDSAMYLCASSLEGWEGSSFFGQGTRLTVV.

V is TRBV7-9 and J is TRBJ2-7; absent DNA, TCRdb's TRBD2 call cannot be checked. Germline-derived CDR1 and CDR2 are SEHNR and FQNEAQ (reference sequence). The length of the CDR3 is 14 residues. CDR3 in amino acids: CASSSSTALYEQYF.

The chain joins TRBV3-1 to TRBJ2-7. This CDR3 contains 15 residues. Germline V lookup: CDR1 LGHDT, CDR2 YNNKEL (reference sequence). The CDR3: CASSQGVGSAYEQYF.

This CDR3 reads CASSPPDRGETQYF. The chain uses TRBV6-5 and TRBJ2-5; the D gene TCRdb calls, TRBD1, cannot be checked with no DNA. The CDR3 sequence is 14 residues long. The germline V gene has CDR1 MNHEY and CDR2 SVGAGI.

The V call is TRBV2, the J call TRBJ2-3; the TRBD1 assignment by TCRdb is unverifiable without DNA. The CDR3 consists of 15 residues. CDR1 is SNHLY and CDR2 is FYNNEI in the germline V gene. The CDR3 sequence: CASSEREGYTDTQYF.

The chain combines TRBV5-1 with TRBJ2-7; TCRdb's assignment of TRBD1 cannot be checked, as there is no DNA. CDR1 is SGHRS, CDR2 YFSETQ, per germline. The CDR3 has 14 residues. CDR3 residues: CASSLGDGAYEQYF.